Here is one T cell receptor beta chain with its context. A unique molecular identifier was attached to every TCR cDNA molecule. TCRdb processed the 5' RACE reads anew with MiXCR; each CDR3 protein has one entry. The table lists about 85,000 distinct CDR3 sequences, approximately 20% of them singletons. The source of the sample is a study of spatial heterogeneity in lung cancer. The sample's time point: sample taken at primary tumor resection. Unsorted tumor, nontumor lung tissue or cryopreserved PBMC supplied the whole RNA. Trimming took 3 bases from V and 3 from J, leaving 18 bases between them. The CDR3 is 16 amino acids.

The chain links TRBV23-1 to TRBJ2-7; D might be TRBD2 (7 bases). Being an ORF, TRBV23-1 has a function that is uncertain. The input for sequencing was PBMCs, taken at surgery. This TCR came from a male donor with early-stage non-small cell lung cancer. The CDR3 DNA reads as TGCGCCAGCAGTCAGCGCCAGAGGGGGGGGCGCTACGAGCAGTACTTC. Its translation: CASSQRQRGGRYEQYF.